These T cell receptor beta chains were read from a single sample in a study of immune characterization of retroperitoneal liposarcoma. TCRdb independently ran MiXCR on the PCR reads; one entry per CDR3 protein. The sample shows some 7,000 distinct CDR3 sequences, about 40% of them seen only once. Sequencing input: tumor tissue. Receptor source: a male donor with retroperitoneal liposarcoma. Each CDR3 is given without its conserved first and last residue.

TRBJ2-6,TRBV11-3,ASSSTTVTGANVLT
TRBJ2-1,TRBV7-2,ASSLAKESYEQF
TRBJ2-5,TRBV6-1,ASTIISGSGGQTQY
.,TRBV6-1,ASRPGQGSGNEQY
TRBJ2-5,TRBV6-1,ASKGRTYNEQY
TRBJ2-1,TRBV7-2,ASSKSRAGGEVEQF
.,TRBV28,ASSFRAGGPREGEQY
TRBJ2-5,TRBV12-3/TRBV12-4,ASIRTGGFDEQY
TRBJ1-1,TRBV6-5,ASSYGGLAGVAF
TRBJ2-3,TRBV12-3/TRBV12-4,ASGGVEAGRGDTQY
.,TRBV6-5,ASSYVGSNEYEQY
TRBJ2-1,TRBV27,ASSLARVNEQF
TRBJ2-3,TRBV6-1,ASGGRGVTDTQY
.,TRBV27,ASRLRGARVQAGEVEQY
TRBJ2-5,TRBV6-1,ASDRGRDLRTQY
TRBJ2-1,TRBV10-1,ASSGTGNNEQF
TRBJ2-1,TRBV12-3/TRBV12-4,ASSFRTSGQTNEQL
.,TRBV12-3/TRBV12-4,ASSLTTKETQY
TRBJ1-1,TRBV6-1,ASSELRTAEAF
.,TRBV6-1,ASRISGTYPEQY
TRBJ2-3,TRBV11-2,ASSFSGRRTDTQY
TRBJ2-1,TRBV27,ASSLGGGEQF
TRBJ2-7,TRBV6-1,ASSEAPAGFGGEQY
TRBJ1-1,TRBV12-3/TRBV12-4,ASSFPTGNTEAF